These T cell receptor beta chains were read from a single sample in a study of T cell responses to AZD1222 COVID-19 vaccine. Using immunoSEQ multiplex PCR, the repertoire was profiled, and TCRdb retains in-frame clones only, with some absent. The data hold 110,000 to 150,000 clones, with roughly nine tenths observed a single time. Sequenced material: peripheral blood, taken on day 0 of AZD1222 vaccination. These receptors all stem from an adult in good health. Both conserved end residues are part of each CDR3. D genes are given only for firm matches. Clone sizes are given selectively: once, few, many, or a class where the clone is expanded.

d_call	j_call	v_call	clone_size	cdr3_aa	cdr3_nt
.	TRBJ1-1	TRBV18	.	CASSPQNTEAFF	TGTGCCAGCTCACCCCAAAACACTGAAGCTTTCTTT
.	TRBJ2-1	TRBV12-3/TRBV12-4	.	CASSWGVGNEQFF	TGTGCCAGCAGTTGGGGGGTGGGCAATGAGCAGTTCTTC
.	TRBJ1-4	TRBV2	.	CASSTRWGSNEKLFF	TGTGCCAGCAGTACTCGGTGGGGCAGTAATGAAAAACTGTTTTTT
.	TRBJ1-5	TRBV28	.	CASSSLAGREESSNQPQHF	TGTGCCAGCAGTTCATTAGCCGGTAGGGAGGAAAGTAGCAATCAGCCCCAGCATTTT
.	TRBJ2-2	TRBV5-1	.	CASSSRGPNTGELFF	TGCGCCAGCAGCTCCAGGGGACCGAACACCGGGGAGCTGTTTTTT
.	TRBJ2-2	TRBV18	.	CASSPNMGGELFF	TGTGCCAGCTCACCAAATATGGGCGGGGAGCTGTTTTTT
.	TRBJ2-5	TRBV6-6	many	CASSYDGVGGETQYF	TGTGCCAGCAGTTACGACGGCGTTGGGGGGGAGACCCAGTACTTC
TRBD1	TRBJ1-3	TRBV5-4	.	CASSLVGQGADTIYF	TGTGCCAGCAGCTTGGTGGGACAGGGGGCGGACACCATATATTTT
.	TRBJ2-7	TRBV27	once	CASSPVIWSARSVSEQYF	TGTGCCAGCAGTCCCGTAATCTGGAGCGCCAGATCGGTCTCCGAGCAGTACTTC
TRBD1	TRBJ1-2	TRBV14	.	CASRFQGASGYTF	TGTGCCAGCAGATTCCAGGGGGCAAGTGGCTACACCTTC
TRBD1	TRBJ2-2	TRBV7-6	.	CASSFRPDRGVTGELFF	TGTGCCAGCAGCTTCCGACCGGACAGGGGTGTTACCGGGGAGCTGTTTTTT
.	TRBJ1-6	TRBV4-2	.	CASSQVNSPLHF	TGTGCCAGCAGCCAAGTTAATTCACCCCTCCACTTT
.	TRBJ2-7	TRBV19	.	CASSPGHSYEQYF	TGTGCCAGTAGTCCCGGGCACTCCTACGAGCAGTACTTC
TRBD1	TRBJ1-2	TRBV9	.	CASSHDRTGTSFGYTF	TGTGCCAGCAGCCATGATCGGACAGGGACAAGCTTCGGCTACACCTTC
TRBD1	TRBJ2-4	TRBV15	.	CATGDREVLNIQYF	TGTGCCACCGGGGACAGGGAGGTTCTAAACATTCAGTACTTC
TRBD2	TRBJ2-7	TRBV6-2/TRBV6-3	.	CASSWGTSRSYEQYF	TGTGCCAGCAGTTGGGGGACTAGTCGTTCCTACGAGCAGTACTTC
TRBD2	TRBJ2-2	TRBV7-2	.	CASSLRSSGRRELFF	TGTGCCAGCAGCTTAAGGTCTAGCGGGAGAAGGGAGCTGTTTTTT
.	TRBJ2-5	TRBV3-1/TRBV3-2	once	CASSRKGLPPRETQYF	TGTGCCAGCAGCCGTAAGGGGTTGCCTCCACGGGAGACCCAGTACTTC
TRBD1	TRBJ1-2	TRBV29-1	.	CSAGTGVGYTF	TGCAGCGCCGGGACAGGGGTCGGCTACACCTTC
.	TRBJ2-3	TRBV5-6	.	CASSLGHRVSTDTQYF	TGTGCCAGCAGCTTGGGCCACAGGGTTAGCACAGATACGCAGTATTTT
TRBD1	TRBJ1-2	TRBV28	.	CASRPTGGGLNYGYTF	TGTGCCAGCAGACCGACAGGGGGCGGCCTTAACTATGGCTACACCTTC
TRBD2	TRBJ2-1	TRBV12-3/TRBV12-4	.	CASSLGTSQFF	TGTGCCAGCAGTTTAGGGACTAGTCAGTTCTTC
.	TRBJ1-4	TRBV27	.	CASRQEGGNEKLFF	TGTGCCAGCAGACAGGAGGGCGGTAATGAAAAACTGTTTTTT
.	TRBJ1-5	TRBV28	.	CASSLWVVNSNQPQHF	TGTGCCAGCAGTTTATGGGTGGTTAACAGCAATCAGCCCCAGCATTTT
TRBD1	TRBJ1-1	TRBV7-2	.	CASSPDRGDEAFF	TGTGCCAGCAGCCCCGACAGGGGTGATGAAGCTTTCTTT
TRBD1	TRBJ1-1	TRBV4-3	.	CASSLHGTGGFSSYTEAFF	TGCGCCAGCAGCCTACATGGGACAGGGGGCTTTTCCTCCTACACTGAAGCTTTCTTT
TRBD1	TRBJ2-1	TRBV6-6	.	CASSYEGQGSNEQFF	TGTGCCAGCAGTTACGAGGGACAGGGCTCCAATGAGCAGTTCTTC
.	TRBJ1-4	TRBV4-1	.	CASSQGPGATNEKLFF	TGCGCCAGCAGCCAAGGACCGGGGGCAACTAATGAAAAACTGTTTTTT
.	TRBJ2-7	TRBV28	.	CASSHLFLPSYEQYF	TGTGCCAGCAGTCACCTTTTTCTGCCTTCCTACGAGCAGTACTTC
.	TRBJ2-2	TRBV5-6	once	CASSHSRVAGLTGELFF	TGTGCCAGCAGCCATTCCCGGGTGGCGGGACTCACCGGGGAGCTGTTTTTT
.	TRBJ1-1	TRBV15	.	CATSRDRATEAFF	TGTGCCACCAGCAGAGATAGGGCCACTGAAGCTTTCTTT